The 32 T cell receptor beta chains presented below share a single source sample, sequenced in a study of blood T cell repertoires in COVID-19. TCRdb's copy holds only in-frame clones and misses some; the assay was immunoSEQ multiplex PCR. This sample has about 63,000 clones, with around 76% found just once. Sequencing was carried out using peripheral blood. The receptor set was obtained from a woman at least 80 years old with acute or convalescent COVID-19.

The CDR3 loop is CASSSQTGSGNTIYF. For the CDR3, the DNA is TGTGCCAGCAGCTCCCAGACAGGCTCTGGAAACACCATATATTTT. The chain joins TRBV7-8 to TRBJ1-3, with TRBD1 as a possible D gene (6 bases). Germline V gene data show CDR1 as SGHVS and CDR2 as FQNEAQ. The CDR3 spans 15 residues. Trimming stripped 4 bases from V and 0 bases from J, with 10 bases between.

In its sample, this clone was seen a few times. The chain employs TRBV27 and TRBJ2-7, with 14 nucleotides matching TRBD2. This CDR3 is 17 amino acids long. Trimming cost V 5 bases and J 5 bases; bases outside gene matches: 11. CDR1 is MNHEY, CDR2 SMNVEV, per germline (reference sequence). CDR3 coding DNA: TGTGCCAGCAGTCCACCACCGGGACTAGCGGGAGCCCACGAGCAGTACTTC. The encoded protein is CASSPPPGLAGAHEQYF.

The CDR3 protein is CSASRSRSPDTQYF. The CDR3 nucleotides are TGCAGTGCTAGTAGGTCGCGGAGTCCAGATACGCAGTATTTT. This chain links TRBV20-1 with TRBJ2-3; D not certain. Germline values: CDR1 DFQATT, CDR2 SNEGSKA (reference sequence). Trimming removed 3 bases at V and 4 bases at J, with 14 bases between. The CDR3 totals 14 residues.

This chain links TRBV3-1 (or the pseudogene TRBV3-2) with TRBJ1-2, with 7 nucleotides matching TRBD1. This CDR3 is built from 14 residues. V lost 2 bases to trimming and J lost 4 bases; unmatched junction nucleotides: 4. Germline V lookup: CDR1 LGHDT, CDR2 YNNKEL (reference sequence). Written as DNA, the CDR3 is TGTGCCAGCAGCCAAACCGGGACAGCCTATGGCTACACCTTC. As protein: CASSQTGTAYGYTF.

Many counts were recorded for this clone. CDR3 loop: CASSLTGLAGGGELFF. CDR3 nucleotides: TGTGCCAGCAGCTTAACCGGACTAGCGGGAGGCGGGGAGCTGTTTTTT. The J gene is TRBJ2-2, the V gene TRBV7-3; 14 bases align to TRBD2. The V and J ends lost 0 bases and 7 bases, in that order; junction bases with no gene match: 1. Per the germline V gene, CDR1 is SGHTA and CDR2 is FQGTGA. This CDR3 is built from 16 residues.

The J gene is TRBJ1-1, the V gene TRBV2; maybe TRBD1 (6 bases). V lost 6 bases, J lost 4 bases, and 18 bases lay in between. Looked up from germline, CDR1 is SNHLY and CDR2 is FYNNEI. CDR3 size: 15 residues. CDR3 amino acids: CASREEQGRVTEAFF. DNA for the CDR3: TGTGCCAGCAGGGAGGAACAGGGCAGGGTCACTGAAGCTTTCTTT.

The J gene is TRBJ2-3, the V gene TRBV27; D ambiguous. Germline CDR1 MNHEY, CDR2 SMNVEV (reference sequence). V was clipped by 5 bases and J by 2 bases, with 20 bases between them. The CDR3 sequence is 17 residues long. CDR3 DNA sequence: TGTGCCAGCAGTCCCCCGCCCTCCGGGTTCCACACAGATACGCAGTATTTT. This codes for CASSPPPSGFHTDTQYF.

The CDR3 here is CASSLSGTNTEAFF. CDR3 bases: TGCGCCAGCAGTCTCTCCGGGACAAACACTGAAGCTTTCTTT. V gene TRBV5-1 combines with J gene TRBJ1-1; the D gene is possibly TRBD1 (6 bases). Trimming removed 5 bases at V and 2 bases at J, with 13 bases between. This CDR3 comprises 14 residues. From germline, CDR1 is SGHRS and CDR2 YFSETQ.

The chain couples TRBV2 to TRBJ2-1, with TRBD2 matching 7 bases. V was clipped by 4 bases and J by 7 bases; unmatched bases: 1. This CDR3 comprises 12 residues. The germline CDR1 and CDR2 sequences are SNHLY and FYNNEI. The CDR3 reads CASSGSGNEQFF. Here the CDR3 DNA reads TGTGCCAGCAGTGGTAGCGGGAATGAGCAGTTCTTC.

The chain uses TRBV4-3 and TRBJ1-6; possibly TRBD1 for D (6 bases). The length of the CDR3 is 17 residues. The V end lost 3 bases, the J end lost 3 bases, and 15 bases lay between the germline ends. CDR1 is LGHNA and CDR2 is YSLEER in the germline V gene. The CDR3 here is CASSQAGVPIYNSPLHF. CDR3 bases: TGCGCCAGCAGCCAGGCAGGGGTTCCGATCTATAATTCACCCCTCCACTTT.

The rearrangement joins TRBV3-1 (or the pseudogene TRBV3-2) to TRBJ1-6; D might be TRBD1 (5 bases). CDR3 length: 15 amino acids. The germline CDR1 and CDR2 sequences are LGHDT and YNNKEL (reference sequence). Trimming took 5 bases from V and 8 from J, leaving 16 bases between them. This CDR3 reads CASSLGPPRDSPLHF. DNA for the CDR3: TGTGCCAGCAGCTTAGGGCCTCCCAGGGATTCACCCCTCCACTTT.

This clone was counted many times. This chain links TRBV7-3 with TRBJ2-2, with 9 bases that match TRBD2. The V gene end was trimmed by 5 bases and the J gene end by 4 bases; junction bases not matched to a gene: 11. The CDR3 covers 17 residues. The V gene's germline CDR1 is SGHTA and CDR2 FQGTGA. CDR3: CASSPRVGGRGTGELFF. As DNA, the CDR3 is TGTGCCAGCAGCCCCCGGGTTGGCGGGAGGGGCACCGGGGAGCTGTTTTTT.

The CDR3 bases are TGTGCCAGCAGCCAAGAAAGGAGCCCAGCGGGAGACGGCAATGAGCAGTTCTTC. Amino acids: CASSQERSPAGDGNEQFF. The chain couples TRBV4-2 to TRBJ2-1, with 8 nucleotides matching TRBD2. CDR3 length: 18 residues. Germline CDR1 reads LGHNA; CDR2 reads YNFKEQ. Losses at the gene ends were 0 bases for V and 6 bases for J; bases not matched to a gene: 13.

V gene TRBV28 combines with J gene TRBJ1-2; TRBD1 is a possible D gene (6 bases). The CDR3 is 13 residues long. Trimming cost V 10 bases and J 4 bases, with 16 bases left between them. CDR1 and CDR2 (germline): MDHEN, SYDVKM. The CDR3 region is CATHGGAVYGYTF. The CDR3 bases are TGTGCCACCCATGGGGGGGCAGTCTATGGCTACACCTTC.

The rearrangement links TRBV2 to TRBJ1-2, with 9 bases lining up with TRBD1. The trim removed 7 bases at V and 6 bases at J, leaving 9 bases unmatched. Looked up from germline, CDR1 is SNHLY and CDR2 is FYNNEI. CDR3 size: 14 residues. For the CDR3, the DNA is TGTGCCAGCATCGGCTCCCGGACAGGGGATGGCTACACCTTC. Translating gives CASIGSRTGDGYTF.

The gene calls are TRBV6-6 and TRBJ1-3; D is perhaps TRBD1 (5 bases). Germline CDR1 MNHNY, CDR2 SVGAGI (reference sequence). The V end lost 7 bases, the J end lost 7 bases, and 17 bases lay between the germline ends. The CDR3 spans 14 residues. The CDR3 loop reads CASTPSPRGNTIYF. Here the CDR3 DNA reads TGTGCCAGCACTCCGTCCCCGCGGGGGAACACCATATATTTT.

This rearrangement joins TRBV7-8 to TRBJ2-2; TRBD2 is a possible D gene (5 bases). Germline assignment: CDR1 SGHVS and CDR2 FQNEAQ. The CDR3 contains 16 residues. The germline V and J ends were trimmed by 8 bases and 0 bases, with 16 bases remaining between them. The chain's CDR3 is CASFQEGLANTGELFF. CDR3 nucleotide sequence: TGTGCCAGCTTTCAAGAGGGCCTAGCGAACACCGGGGAGCTGTTTTTT.

This clone was counted a few times. The chain recombines TRBV5-1 with TRBJ1-1; no definite D call. The germline gives CDR1 SGHRS, CDR2 YFSETQ. This CDR3 spans 14 amino acids. The V gene lost 2 bases and the J gene lost 6 bases, with 14 bases spanning the gap. Written as DNA, the CDR3 is TGCGCCAGCAGCTTAATCGAGGTGGATGCTGAAGCTTTCTTT. Translated, it gives CASSLIEVDAEAFF.

The rearrangement links TRBV3-1 (or the pseudogene TRBV3-2) to TRBJ2-3, with 8 bases that match TRBD2. The CDR3 has 20 residues. CDR1 and CDR2 (germline): LGHDT, YNNKEL (reference sequence). With 1 base clipped from V and 2 bases from J, the junction kept 17 bases outside the gene matches. The CDR3 loop is CASSQGKGTSYLPTTDTQYF. The CDR3 DNA reads TGTGCCAGCAGCCAAGGGAAAGGGACTAGTTATCTCCCTACCACAGATACGCAGTATTTT.

The rearrangement links TRBV18 to TRBJ2-7; 7 bases match TRBD2. This CDR3 has 15 residues. J was trimmed by 3 bases and V by 3 bases; bases with no gene match: 8. Looked up from germline, CDR1 is KGHSH and CDR2 is LQKENI. The CDR3 sequence: CASSPREGSYYEQYF. CDR3 nucleotide sequence: TGTGCCAGCTCACCCAGGGAGGGATCCTACTACGAGCAGTACTTC.

The sample holds a few counts of this clone. This sequence joins TRBV2 and TRBJ2-7, with 10 bases matching TRBD2. Germline-derived CDR1 and CDR2 are SNHLY and FYNNEI. V lost 4 bases and J lost 0; bases outside the gene matches: 3. The CDR3 loop spans 15 amino acids. CDR3 sequence reads: CASSGRLAGSYEQYF. The CDR3 DNA is TGTGCCAGCAGTGGCCGACTAGCGGGCTCCTACGAGCAGTACTTC.

The chain has TRBV6-6 and TRBJ1-4, with 7 nucleotides matching TRBD1. The CDR3 length is 14 residues. V was pared by 9 bases and J by 1 base, with 5 bases of the junction left unmatched. Germline values: CDR1 MNHNY, CDR2 SVGAGI (reference sequence). For the CDR3, the DNA is TGTGCCAGTCGGACAGGCAGAACTAATGAAAAACTGTTTTTT. Protein product: CASRTGRTNEKLFF.

The J gene is TRBJ1-3, the V gene TRBV10-3; D perhaps matches TRBD1 (5 bases). V dropped 10 bases and J dropped 4 bases, with 11 bases sitting between them. Germline V gene sequence: CDR1 ENHRY, CDR2 SYGVKD. This CDR3 has 12 amino acids. The CDR3 DNA reads as TGTGCCACCCAGGGTTCAGGAAACACCATATATTTT. Translation gives CATQGSGNTIYF.

The chain combines TRBV5-1 with TRBJ1-6, with TRBD1 matching over 9 bases. In germline, CDR1 is SGHRS, CDR2 YFSETQ. J lost 10 bases, V lost 1 base, and 12 bases had no gene match. The CDR3 has 17 amino acids. The CDR3 sequence: CASSLSLGQGATSPLHF. In DNA form, the CDR3 reads TGCGCCAGCAGCTTGTCCTTGGGACAGGGAGCAACATCACCCCTCCACTTT.

A few counts support this clone. The chain links TRBV6-5 to TRBJ2-7; 10 bases fit TRBD2. Germline V gene lookup returns CDR1 MNHEY and CDR2 SVGAGI. The CDR3 is made up of 13 amino acids. The V gene end was trimmed by 11 bases and the J gene end by 7 bases; junction bases not matched to a gene: 11. CDR3 region: CASRAGGAREQYF. The CDR3 bases are TGTGCCTCCAGAGCGGGAGGGGCGCGAGAGCAGTACTTC.

The chain combines TRBV5-1 with TRBJ2-3, with TRBD2 matching over 8 bases. Germline V lookup: CDR1 SGHRS, CDR2 YFSETQ. After removal of 0 bases from V and 0 bases from J, the junction contained 0 bases not matched to a gene. CDR3 size: 15 residues. The CDR3 DNA follows: TGCGCCAGCAGCTTGGCGGGAGGGAGCACAGATACGCAGTATTTT. The encoded protein is CASSLAGGSTDTQYF. Based on the CDR3 plus reference TRBV5-1 and TRBJ2-3, the full variable domain is KAGVTQTPRYLIKTRGQQVTLSCSPISGHRSVSWYQQTPGQGLQFLFEYFSETQRNKGNFPGRFSGRQFSNSRSEMNVSTLELGDSALYLCASSLAGGSTDTQYFGPGTRLTVL.

This clone was counted a few times. V and J are TRBV11-3 and TRBJ2-5, with 7 bases matching TRBD2. V gave up 5 bases and J gave up 10 bases; unmatched junction bases: 10. CDR3 length equals 13 residues. Germline V lookup: CDR1 SGHNT, CDR2 YENEEA. CDR3 nucleotide sequence: TGTGCCAGCAGCGGGTCAGCTGGCGGGGGCCAGTACTTC. This gives the protein CASSGSAGGGQYF. Filled out from reference TRBV11-3 and TRBJ2-5, the complete variable domain reads EAGVVQSPRYKIIEKKQPVAFWCNPISGHNTLYWYLQNLGQGPELLIRYENEEAVDDSQLPKDRFSAERLKGVDSTLKIQPAELGDSAVYLCASSGSAGGGQYFGPGTRLLVL.

CDR3 sequence (DNA): TGTGCCAGCAGTTTAGACAGGGTGGACTATGGCTACACCTTC. Protein: CASSLDRVDYGYTF. The chain joins TRBV28 to TRBJ1-2, with 7 bases lining up with TRBD1. J lost 3 bases, V lost 2 bases, and 3 bases had no gene match. The CDR3 is 14 residues long. Per the germline V gene, CDR1 is MDHEN and CDR2 is SYDVKM.

This rearrangement joins TRBV29-1 to TRBJ2-5, with a possible D match to TRBD2 (6 bases). Germline V gene lookup returns CDR1 SQVTM and CDR2 ANQGSEA. The V and J ends lost 6 bases and 3 bases respectively, with 20 bases between them. CDR3 size: 15 residues. Written as DNA, the CDR3 is TGCAGCGTAACCGGTAGCGGAGGAGGGGAAGAGACCCAGTACTTC. Protein sequence: CSVTGSGGGEETQYF.

The CDR3 bases are TGTGCCAGCAGTGTGGTCCAGGGGCAGTACGAGCAGTACTTC. Translated: CASSVVQGQYEQYF. The chain joins TRBV2 to TRBJ2-7; tentatively, D is TRBD1 (6 bases). Deletions cut 4 bases from V and 4 bases from J, with 14 bases between. The germline V gene encodes CDR1 SNHLY and CDR2 FYNNEI. The CDR3 runs 14 residues.

This clone came up a few times. The V and J genes are TRBV5-1 and TRBJ1-1; D is unclear. With 4 bases removed from V and 2 bases from J, the gap between germline ends came to 9 bases. The CDR3 has 13 residues. The germline CDR1 and CDR2 sequences are SGHRS and YFSETQ. In DNA form, the CDR3 reads TGCGCCAGCAGCGATCAAGCAAACACTGAAGCTTTCTTT. This encodes CASSDQANTEAFF.

The chain employs TRBV3-1 (or the pseudogene TRBV3-2) and TRBJ1-1, with unresolved D. The CDR3 length is 14 residues. Deletions cut 2 bases from V and 0 bases from J, with 7 bases between. In germline, CDR1 is LGHDT, CDR2 YNNKEL (reference sequence). As DNA, the CDR3 is TGTGCCAGCAGCCAAAGCTTTATGAACACTGAAGCTTTCTTT. Translation gives CASSQSFMNTEAFF.